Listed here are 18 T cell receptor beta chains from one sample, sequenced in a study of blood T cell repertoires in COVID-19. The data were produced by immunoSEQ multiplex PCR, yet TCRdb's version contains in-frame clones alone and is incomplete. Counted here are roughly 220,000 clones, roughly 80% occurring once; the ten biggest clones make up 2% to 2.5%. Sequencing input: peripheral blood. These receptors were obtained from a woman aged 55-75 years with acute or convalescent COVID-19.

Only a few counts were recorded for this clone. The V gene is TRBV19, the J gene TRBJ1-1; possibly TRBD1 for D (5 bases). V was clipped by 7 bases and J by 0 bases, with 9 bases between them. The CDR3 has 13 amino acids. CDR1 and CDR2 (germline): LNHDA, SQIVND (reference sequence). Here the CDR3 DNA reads TGTGCCAGTACTGACAGACTGAACACTGAAGCTTTCTTT. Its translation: CASTDRLNTEAFF.

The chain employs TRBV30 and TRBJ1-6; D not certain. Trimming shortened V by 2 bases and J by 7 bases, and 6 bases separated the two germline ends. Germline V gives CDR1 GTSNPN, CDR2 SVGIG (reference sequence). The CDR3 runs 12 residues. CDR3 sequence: CAWSTQNSPLHF. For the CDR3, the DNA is TGTGCCTGGAGTACTCAAAATTCACCCCTCCACTTT.

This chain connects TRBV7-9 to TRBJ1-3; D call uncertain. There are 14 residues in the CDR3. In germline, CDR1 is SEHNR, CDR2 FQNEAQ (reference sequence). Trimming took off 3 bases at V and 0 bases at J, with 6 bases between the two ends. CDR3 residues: CASSFYDSGNTIYF. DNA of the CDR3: TGTGCCAGCAGCTTCTACGACTCTGGAAACACCATATATTTT.

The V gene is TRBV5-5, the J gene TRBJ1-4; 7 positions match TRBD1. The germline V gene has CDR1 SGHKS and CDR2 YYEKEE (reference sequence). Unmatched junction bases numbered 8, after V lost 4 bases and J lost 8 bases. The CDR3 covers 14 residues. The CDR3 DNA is TGTGCCAGCAGCCACCGGGGACAGTTCGAAAAACTGTTTTTT. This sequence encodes CASSHRGQFEKLFF.

CDR3 protein: CASKTGQGQNSPLHF. CDR3 nucleotide sequence: TGTGCCAGTAAGACGGGACAGGGGCAAAATTCACCCCTCCACTTT. The chain couples TRBV19 to TRBJ1-6; 10 bases agree with TRBD1. V shed 7 bases and J 7 bases; nucleotides not matched to a gene: 7. The CDR3 is 15 amino acids. The germline CDR1 and CDR2 sequences are LNHDA and SQIVND (reference sequence).

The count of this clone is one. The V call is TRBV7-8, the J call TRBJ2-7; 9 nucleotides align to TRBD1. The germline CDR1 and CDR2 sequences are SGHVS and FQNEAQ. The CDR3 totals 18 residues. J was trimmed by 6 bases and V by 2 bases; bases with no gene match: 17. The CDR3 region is CASSLTQGTGSFISEQYF. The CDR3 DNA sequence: TGTGCCAGCAGCTTAACGCAGGGGACAGGGAGTTTTATCTCCGAGCAGTACTTC.

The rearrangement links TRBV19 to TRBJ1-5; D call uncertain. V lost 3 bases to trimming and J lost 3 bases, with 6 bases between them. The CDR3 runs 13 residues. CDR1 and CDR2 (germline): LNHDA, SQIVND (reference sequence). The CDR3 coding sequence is TGTGCCAGTAGTATTGTCAACAATCAGCCCCAGCATTTT. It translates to CASSIVNNQPQHF.

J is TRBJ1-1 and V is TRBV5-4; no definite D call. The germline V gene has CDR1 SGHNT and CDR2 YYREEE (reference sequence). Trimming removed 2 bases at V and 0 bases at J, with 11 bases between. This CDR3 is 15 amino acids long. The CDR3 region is CASSFFGQVNTEAFF. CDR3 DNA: TGTGCCAGCAGCTTTTTTGGTCAGGTGAACACTGAAGCTTTCTTT. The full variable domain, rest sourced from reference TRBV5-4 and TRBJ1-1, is ETGVTQSPTHLIKTRGQQVTLRCSSQSGHNTVSWYQQALGQGPQFIFQYYREEENGRGNFPPRFSGLQFPNYSSELNVNALELDDSALYLCASSFFGQVNTEAFFGQGTRLTVV.

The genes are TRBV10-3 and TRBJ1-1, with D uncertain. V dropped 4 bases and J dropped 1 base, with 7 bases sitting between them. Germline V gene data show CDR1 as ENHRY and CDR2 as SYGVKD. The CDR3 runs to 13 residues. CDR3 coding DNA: TGTGCCATCAGTGCTACGGGGAACACTGAAGCTTTCTTT. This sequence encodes CAISATGNTEAFF.

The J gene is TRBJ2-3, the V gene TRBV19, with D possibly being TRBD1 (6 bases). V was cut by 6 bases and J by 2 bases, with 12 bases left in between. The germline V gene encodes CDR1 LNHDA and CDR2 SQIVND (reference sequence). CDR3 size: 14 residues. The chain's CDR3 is CASRPTGFTDTQYF. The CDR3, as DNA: TGTGCCAGTAGACCGACAGGCTTCACAGATACGCAGTATTTT.

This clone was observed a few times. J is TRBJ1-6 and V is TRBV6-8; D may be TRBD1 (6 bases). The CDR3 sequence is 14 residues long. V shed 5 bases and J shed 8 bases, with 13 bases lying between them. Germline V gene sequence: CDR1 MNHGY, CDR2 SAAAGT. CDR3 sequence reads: CASSTRDKHSPLHF. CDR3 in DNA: TGTGCCAGCAGTACTCGGGACAAGCATTCACCCCTCCACTTT.

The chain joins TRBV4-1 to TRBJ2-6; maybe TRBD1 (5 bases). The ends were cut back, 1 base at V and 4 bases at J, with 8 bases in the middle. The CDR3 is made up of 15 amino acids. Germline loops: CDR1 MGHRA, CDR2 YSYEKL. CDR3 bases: TGCGCCAGCAGCCAAGCACAGGCCGGGGCCAACGTCCTGACTTTC. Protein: CASSQAQAGANVLTF.

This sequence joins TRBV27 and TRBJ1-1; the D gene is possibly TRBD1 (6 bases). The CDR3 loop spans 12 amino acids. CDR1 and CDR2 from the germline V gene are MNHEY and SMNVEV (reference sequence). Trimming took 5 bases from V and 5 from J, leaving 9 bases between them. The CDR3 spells CASSRGGTEAFF. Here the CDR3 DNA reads TGTGCCAGCAGTAGGGGGGGAACTGAAGCTTTCTTT.

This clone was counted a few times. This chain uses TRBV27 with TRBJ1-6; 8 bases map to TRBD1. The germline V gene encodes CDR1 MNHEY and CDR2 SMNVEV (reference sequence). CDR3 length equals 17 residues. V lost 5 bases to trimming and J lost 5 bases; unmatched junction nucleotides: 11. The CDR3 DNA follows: TGTGCCAGCAGTACCACCAGCAGGGGGCGAAATAATTCACCCCTCCACTTT. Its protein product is CASSTTSRGRNNSPLHF.

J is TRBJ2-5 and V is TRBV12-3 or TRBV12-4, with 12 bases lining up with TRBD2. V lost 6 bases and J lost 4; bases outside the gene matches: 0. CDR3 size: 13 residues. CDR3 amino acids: CASRGLAGETQYF. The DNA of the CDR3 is TGTGCCAGCAGGGGACTAGCGGGAGAGACCCAGTACTTC.

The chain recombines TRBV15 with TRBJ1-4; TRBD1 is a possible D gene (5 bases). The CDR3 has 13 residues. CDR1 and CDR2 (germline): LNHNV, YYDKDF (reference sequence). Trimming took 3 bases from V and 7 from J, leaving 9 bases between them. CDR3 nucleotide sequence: TGTGCCACCAGCAGGGGGCTAACTGAAAAACTGTTTTTT. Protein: CATSRGLTEKLFF.

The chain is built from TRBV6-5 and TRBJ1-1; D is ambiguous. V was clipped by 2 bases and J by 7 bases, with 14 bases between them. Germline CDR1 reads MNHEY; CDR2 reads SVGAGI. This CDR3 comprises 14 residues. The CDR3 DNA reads TGTGCCAGCAGTTACGGGCTCAGTAGTAATGAAGCTTTCTTT. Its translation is CASSYGLSSNEAFF.

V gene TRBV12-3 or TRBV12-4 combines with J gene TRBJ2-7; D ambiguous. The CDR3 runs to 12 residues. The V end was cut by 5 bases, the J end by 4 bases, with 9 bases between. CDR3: CASSKTGYEQYF. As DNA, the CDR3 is TGTGCCAGCAGTAAGACCGGGTACGAGCAGTACTTC.